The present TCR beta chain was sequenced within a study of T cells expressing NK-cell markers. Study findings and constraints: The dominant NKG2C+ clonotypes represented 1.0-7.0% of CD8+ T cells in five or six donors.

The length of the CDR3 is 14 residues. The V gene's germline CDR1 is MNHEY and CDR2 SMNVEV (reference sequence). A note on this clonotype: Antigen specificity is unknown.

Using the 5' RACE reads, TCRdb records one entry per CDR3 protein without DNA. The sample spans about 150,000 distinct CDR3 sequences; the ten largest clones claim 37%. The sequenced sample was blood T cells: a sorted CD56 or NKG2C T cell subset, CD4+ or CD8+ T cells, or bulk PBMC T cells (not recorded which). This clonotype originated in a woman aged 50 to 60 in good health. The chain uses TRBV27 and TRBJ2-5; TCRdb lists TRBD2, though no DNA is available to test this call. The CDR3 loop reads CATSLAGGGGDQYF.